This entry describes one TCR beta chain. The germline gives CDR1 ENHRY, CDR2 SYGVKD. The ends were cut back, 8 bases at V and 5 bases at J, with 10 bases in the middle. The CDR3 totals 12 residues. Sequencing used immunoSEQ multiplex PCR; TCRdb keeps in-frame clones, though not all of them. The sample carries approximately 160,000 clones, approximately 84% recorded once. The entry originates in a study of blood T cell repertoires in COVID-19. Study background: Samples taken during acute and convalescent COVID-19 were collected in the United States, Italy and Spain.

What was sequenced was peripheral blood. The V gene is TRBV10-3, the J gene TRBJ2-1; D may be TRBD2 (5 bases). The TCR originated in a man in his forties or fifties who had recovered from COVID-19. CDR3 DNA: TGTGCCATCGCTACTAGGGACAATGAGCAGTTCTTC. Its translation is CAIATRDNEQFF.